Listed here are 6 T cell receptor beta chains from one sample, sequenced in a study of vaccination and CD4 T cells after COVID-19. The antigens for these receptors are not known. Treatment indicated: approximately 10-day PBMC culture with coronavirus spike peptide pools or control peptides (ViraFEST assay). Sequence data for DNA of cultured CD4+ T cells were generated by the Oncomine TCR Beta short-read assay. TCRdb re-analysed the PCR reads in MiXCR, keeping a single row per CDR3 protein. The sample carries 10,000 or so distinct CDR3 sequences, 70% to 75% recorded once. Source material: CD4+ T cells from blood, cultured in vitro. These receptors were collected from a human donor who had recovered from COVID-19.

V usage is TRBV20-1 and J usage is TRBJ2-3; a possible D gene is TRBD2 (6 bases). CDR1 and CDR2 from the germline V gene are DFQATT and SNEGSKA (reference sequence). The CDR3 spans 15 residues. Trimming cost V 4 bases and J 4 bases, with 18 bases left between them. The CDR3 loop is CSANSGVGKADTQYF. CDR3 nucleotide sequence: TGCAGTGCTAATTCGGGGGTTGGAAAGGCAGATACGCAGTATTTT.

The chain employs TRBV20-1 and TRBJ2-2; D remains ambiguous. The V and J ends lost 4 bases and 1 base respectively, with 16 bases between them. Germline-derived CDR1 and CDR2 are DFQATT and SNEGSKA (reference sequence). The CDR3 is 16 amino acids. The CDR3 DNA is TGCAGTGCTATTGGGTCGTCCCGGAAGAACACCGGGGAGCTGTTTTTT. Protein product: CSAIGSSRKNTGELFF.

CDR3 bases: TGCGCCATTACAACGACTAGTCTACCCTACGAGCAGTACTTC. It translates to CAITTTSLPYEQYF. V and J are TRBV10-1 and TRBJ2-7; maybe TRBD2 (6 bases). This CDR3 is built from 14 residues. The V end was cut by 10 bases, the J end by 2 bases, with 18 bases between. Germline assignment: CDR1 WNHNN and CDR2 SYGVQD (reference sequence).

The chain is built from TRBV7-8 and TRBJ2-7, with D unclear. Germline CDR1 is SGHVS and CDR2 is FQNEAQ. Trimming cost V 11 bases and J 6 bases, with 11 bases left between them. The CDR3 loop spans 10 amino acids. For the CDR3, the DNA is TGTGCCGCTGGTTTTATCGAGCAGTACTTC. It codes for CAAGFIEQYF.

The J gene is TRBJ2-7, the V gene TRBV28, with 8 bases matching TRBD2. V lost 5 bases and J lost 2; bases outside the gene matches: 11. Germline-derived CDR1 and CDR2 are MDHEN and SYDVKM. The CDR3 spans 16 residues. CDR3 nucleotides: TGTGCCAGCAGTACAATGGGACTAGGAGGGCCCTACGAGCAGTACTTC. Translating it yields CASSTMGLGGPYEQYF.

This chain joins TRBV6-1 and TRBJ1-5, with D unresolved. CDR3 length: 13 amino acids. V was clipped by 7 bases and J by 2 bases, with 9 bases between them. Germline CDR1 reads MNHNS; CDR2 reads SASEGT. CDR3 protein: CASTFAGNQPQHF. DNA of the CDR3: TGTGCCAGCACCTTTGCAGGCAATCAGCCCCAGCATTTT.